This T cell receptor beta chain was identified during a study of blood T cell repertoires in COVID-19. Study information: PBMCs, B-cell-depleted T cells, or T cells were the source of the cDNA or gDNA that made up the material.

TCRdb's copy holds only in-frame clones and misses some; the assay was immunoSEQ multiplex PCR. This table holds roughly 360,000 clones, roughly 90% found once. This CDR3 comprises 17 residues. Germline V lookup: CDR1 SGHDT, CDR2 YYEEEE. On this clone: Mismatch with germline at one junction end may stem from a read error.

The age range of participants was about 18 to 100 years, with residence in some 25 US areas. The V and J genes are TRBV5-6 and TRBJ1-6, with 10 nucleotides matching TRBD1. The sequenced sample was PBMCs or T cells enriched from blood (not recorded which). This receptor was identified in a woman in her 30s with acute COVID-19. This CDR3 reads CASRLGGQGNYNSPLHF. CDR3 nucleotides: TGTGCCAGCAGATTGGGGGGACAGGGGAACTATAATTCACCCCTCCACTTT.